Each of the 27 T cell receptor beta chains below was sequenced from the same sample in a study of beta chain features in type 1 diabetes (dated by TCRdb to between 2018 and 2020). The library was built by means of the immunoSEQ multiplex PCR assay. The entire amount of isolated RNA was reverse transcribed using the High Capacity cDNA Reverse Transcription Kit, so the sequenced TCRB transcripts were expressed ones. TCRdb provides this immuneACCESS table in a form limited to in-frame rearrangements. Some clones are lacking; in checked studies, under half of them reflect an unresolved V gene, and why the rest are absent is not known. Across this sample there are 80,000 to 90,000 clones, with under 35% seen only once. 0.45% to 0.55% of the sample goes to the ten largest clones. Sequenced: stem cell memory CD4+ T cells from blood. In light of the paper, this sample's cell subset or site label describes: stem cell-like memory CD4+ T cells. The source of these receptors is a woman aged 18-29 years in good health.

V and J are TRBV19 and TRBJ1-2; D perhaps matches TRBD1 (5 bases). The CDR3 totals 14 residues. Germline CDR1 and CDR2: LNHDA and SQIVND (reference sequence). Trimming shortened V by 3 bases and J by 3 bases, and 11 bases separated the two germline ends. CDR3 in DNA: TGTGCCAGTAGTATCGGCAGGGTTGACTATGGCTACACCTTC. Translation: CASSIGRVDYGYTF.

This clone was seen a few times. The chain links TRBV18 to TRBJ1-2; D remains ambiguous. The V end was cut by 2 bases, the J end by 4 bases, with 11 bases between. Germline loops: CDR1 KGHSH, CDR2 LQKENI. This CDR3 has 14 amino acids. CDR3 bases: TGTGCCAGCTCACCATTTGCAGGTAGCTATGGCTACACCTTC. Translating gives CASSPFAGSYGYTF.

The CDR3 nucleotides are TGTGCCAGCAGCACCCAGCGGAAAGAGACCCAGTACTTC. It translates to CASSTQRKETQYF. The chain combines TRBV7-6 with TRBJ2-5, with D possibly matching TRBD2 (5 bases). This CDR3 has 13 amino acids. The germline V and J ends were trimmed by 5 bases and 3 bases, with 10 bases remaining between them. Germline V gene data show CDR1 as SGHVS and CDR2 as FNYEAQ.

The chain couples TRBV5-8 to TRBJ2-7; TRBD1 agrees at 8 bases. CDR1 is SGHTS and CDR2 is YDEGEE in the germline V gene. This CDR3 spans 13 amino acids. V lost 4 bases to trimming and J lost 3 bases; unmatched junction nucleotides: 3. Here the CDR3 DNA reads TGTGCCAGCAGCCGAGACAGGGGCTACGAGCAGTACTTC. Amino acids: CASSRDRGYEQYF.

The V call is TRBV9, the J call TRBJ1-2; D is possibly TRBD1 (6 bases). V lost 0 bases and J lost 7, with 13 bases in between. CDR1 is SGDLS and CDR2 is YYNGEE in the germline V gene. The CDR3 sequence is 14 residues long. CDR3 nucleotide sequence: TGTGCCAGCAGCGTAGACGTACAGGGTGGTGGCTACACCTTC. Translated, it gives CASSVDVQGGGYTF.

The CDR3 coding sequence is TGTGCCAGCTCAGCGACAGGCGGTAATTCACCCCTCCACTTT. This encodes CASSATGGNSPLHF. V gene TRBV18 combines with J gene TRBJ1-6; maybe TRBD1 (6 bases). Trimming cost V 5 bases and J 6 bases, with 11 bases left between them. This CDR3 is built from 14 residues. Germline CDR1 reads KGHSH; CDR2 reads LQKENI.

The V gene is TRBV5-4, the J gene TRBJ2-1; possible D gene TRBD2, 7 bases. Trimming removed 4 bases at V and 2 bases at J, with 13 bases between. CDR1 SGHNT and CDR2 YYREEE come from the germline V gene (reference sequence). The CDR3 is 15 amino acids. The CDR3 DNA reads TGTGCCAGCAGCCGGGCGGGGGCCCCCTACAATGAGCAGTTCTTC. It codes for CASSRAGAPYNEQFF.

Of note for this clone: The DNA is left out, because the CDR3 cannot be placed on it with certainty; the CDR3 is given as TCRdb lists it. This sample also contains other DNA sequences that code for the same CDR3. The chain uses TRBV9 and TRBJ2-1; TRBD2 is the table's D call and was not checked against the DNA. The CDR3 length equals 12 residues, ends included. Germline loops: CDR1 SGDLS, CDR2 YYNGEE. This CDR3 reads CASSSGYNEQFF.

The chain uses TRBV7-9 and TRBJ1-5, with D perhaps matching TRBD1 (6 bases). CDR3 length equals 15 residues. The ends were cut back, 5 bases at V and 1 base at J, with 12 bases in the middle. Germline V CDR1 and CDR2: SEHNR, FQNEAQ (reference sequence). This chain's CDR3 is CASSPGTTSNQPQHF. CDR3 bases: TGTGCCAGCAGCCCAGGGACAACAAGCAATCAGCCCCAGCATTTT. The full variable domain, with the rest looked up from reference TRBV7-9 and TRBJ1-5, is DTGVSQNPRHKITKRGQNVTFRCDPISEHNRLYWYRQTLGQGPEFLTYFQNEAQLEKSRLLSDRFSAERPKGSFSTLEIQRTEQGDSAMYLCASSPGTTSNQPQHFGDGTRLSIL.

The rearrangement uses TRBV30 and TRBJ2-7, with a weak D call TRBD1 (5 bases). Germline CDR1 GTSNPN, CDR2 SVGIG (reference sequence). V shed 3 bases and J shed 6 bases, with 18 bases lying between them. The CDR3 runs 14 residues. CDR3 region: CAWSRQGPNSEQYF. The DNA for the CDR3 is TGTGCCTGGAGCAGGCAGGGTCCTAATAGCGAGCAGTACTTC.

CDR3 region: CASSVDYGNTEAFF. The CDR3 coding sequence is TGTGCCAGCAGCGTAGATTACGGGAACACTGAAGCTTTCTTT. The chain has TRBV9 and TRBJ1-1; no reliable D call. V was trimmed by 0 bases and J by 1 base, leaving 7 bases between them. Per the germline V gene, CDR1 is SGDLS and CDR2 is YYNGEE. This CDR3 comprises 14 residues.

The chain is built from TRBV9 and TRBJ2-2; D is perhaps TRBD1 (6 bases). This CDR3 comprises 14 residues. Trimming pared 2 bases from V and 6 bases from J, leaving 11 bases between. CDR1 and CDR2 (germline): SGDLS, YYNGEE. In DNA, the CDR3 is TGTGCCAGCAGCGTTACAGGGTTTGCCGGGGAGCTGTTTTTT. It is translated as CASSVTGFAGELFF.

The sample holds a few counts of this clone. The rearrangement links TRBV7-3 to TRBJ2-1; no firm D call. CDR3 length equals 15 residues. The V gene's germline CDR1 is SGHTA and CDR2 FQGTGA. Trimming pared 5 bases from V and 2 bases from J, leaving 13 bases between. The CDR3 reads CASSPLGNPYNEQFF. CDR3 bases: TGTGCCAGCAGCCCCCTCGGTAACCCCTACAATGAGCAGTTCTTC. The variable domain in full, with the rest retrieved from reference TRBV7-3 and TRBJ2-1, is GAGVSQTPSNKVTEKGKYVELRCDPISGHTALYWYRQSLGQGPEFLIYFQGTGAADDSGLPNDRFFAVRPEGSVSTLKIQRTERGDSAVYLCASSPLGNPYNEQFFGPGTRLTVL.

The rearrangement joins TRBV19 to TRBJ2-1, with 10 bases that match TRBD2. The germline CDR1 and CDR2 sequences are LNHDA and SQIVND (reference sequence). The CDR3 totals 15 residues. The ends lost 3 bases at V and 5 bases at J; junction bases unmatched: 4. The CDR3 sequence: CASSIRLAGDNEQFF. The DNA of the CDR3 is TGTGCCAGTAGTATTCGCCTAGCGGGGGACAATGAGCAGTTCTTC.

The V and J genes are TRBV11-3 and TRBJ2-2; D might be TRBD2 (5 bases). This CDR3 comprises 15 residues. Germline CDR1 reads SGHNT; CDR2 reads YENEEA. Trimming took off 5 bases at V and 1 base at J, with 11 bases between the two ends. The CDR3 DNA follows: TGTGCCAGCAGCCCTCCGGGAATGAACACCGGGGAGCTGTTTTTT. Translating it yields CASSPPGMNTGELFF.

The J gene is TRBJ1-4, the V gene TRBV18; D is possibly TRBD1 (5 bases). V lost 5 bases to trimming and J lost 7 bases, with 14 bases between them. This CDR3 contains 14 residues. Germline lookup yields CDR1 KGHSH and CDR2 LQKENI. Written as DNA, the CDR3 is TGTGCCAGCTCAGTTGACAGTTCATCTGAAAAACTGTTTTTT. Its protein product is CASSVDSSSEKLFF. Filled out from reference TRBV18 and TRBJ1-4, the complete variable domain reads NAGVMQNPRHLVRRRGQEARLRCSPMKGHSHVYWYRQLPEEGLKFMVYLQKENIIDESGMPKERFSAEFPKEGPSILRIQQVVRGDSAAYFCASSVDSSSEKLFFGSGTQLSVL.

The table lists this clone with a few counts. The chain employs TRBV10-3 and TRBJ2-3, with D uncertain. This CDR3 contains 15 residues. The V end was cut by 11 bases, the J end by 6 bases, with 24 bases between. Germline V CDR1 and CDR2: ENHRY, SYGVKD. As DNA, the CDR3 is TGTGCCTCCAAGCCATCCCTCAACCCTTCGGATACGCAGTATTTT. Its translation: CASKPSLNPSDTQYF.

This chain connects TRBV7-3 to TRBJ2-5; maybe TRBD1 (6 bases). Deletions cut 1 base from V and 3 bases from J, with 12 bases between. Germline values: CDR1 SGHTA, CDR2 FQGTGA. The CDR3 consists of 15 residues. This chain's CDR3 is CASSLNRQGKETQYF. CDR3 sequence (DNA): TGTGCCAGCAGCTTAAACCGGCAGGGGAAAGAGACCCAGTACTTC.

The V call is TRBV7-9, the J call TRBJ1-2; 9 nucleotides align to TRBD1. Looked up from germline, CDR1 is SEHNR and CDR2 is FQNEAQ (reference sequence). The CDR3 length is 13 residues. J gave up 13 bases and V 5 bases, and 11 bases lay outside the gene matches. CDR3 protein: CASSTGQGGSGTF. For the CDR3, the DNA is TGTGCCAGCAGCACGGGACAGGGAGGTTCCGGCACCTTC.

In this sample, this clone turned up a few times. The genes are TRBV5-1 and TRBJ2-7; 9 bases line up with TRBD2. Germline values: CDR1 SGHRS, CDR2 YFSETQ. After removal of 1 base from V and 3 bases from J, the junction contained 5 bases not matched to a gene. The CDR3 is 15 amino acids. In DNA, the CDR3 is TGCGCCAGCAGCTTGCAAGCGGGGGGCCTCTACGAGCAGTACTTC. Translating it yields CASSLQAGGLYEQYF.

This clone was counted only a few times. The CDR3 spells CKTRWGENTEAFF. Here the CDR3 DNA reads TGTAAAACGAGGTGGGGGGAGAACACTGAAGCTTTCTTT. This chain joins TRBV18 and TRBJ1-1; tentative D call: TRBD1 (5 bases). CDR1 and CDR2 (germline): KGHSH, LQKENI. CDR3 length: 13 amino acids.

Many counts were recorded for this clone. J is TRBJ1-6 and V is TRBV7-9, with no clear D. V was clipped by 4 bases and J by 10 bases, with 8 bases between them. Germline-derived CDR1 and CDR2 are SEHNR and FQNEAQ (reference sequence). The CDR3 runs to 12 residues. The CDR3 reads CASSSPRSPLHF. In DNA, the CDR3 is TGTGCCAGCAGCTCCCCTCGGTCACCCCTCCACTTT.

CDR3 loop: CASSISFTYNEQFF. The CDR3 region has the DNA TGTGCCAGTAGTATAAGCTTCACCTACAATGAGCAGTTCTTC. V gene TRBV19 combines with J gene TRBJ2-1; D is unclear. V was pared by 2 bases and J by 2 bases, with 7 bases between. Per germline, CDR1 LNHDA and CDR2 SQIVND (reference sequence). This CDR3 has 14 residues.

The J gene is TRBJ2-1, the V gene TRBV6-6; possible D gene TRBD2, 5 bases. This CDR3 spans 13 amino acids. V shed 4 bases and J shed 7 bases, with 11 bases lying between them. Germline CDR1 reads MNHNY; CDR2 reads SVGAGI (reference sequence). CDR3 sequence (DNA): TGTGCCAGCAGTTTGCCCGAGGGTAATGAGCAGTTCTTC. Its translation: CASSLPEGNEQFF.

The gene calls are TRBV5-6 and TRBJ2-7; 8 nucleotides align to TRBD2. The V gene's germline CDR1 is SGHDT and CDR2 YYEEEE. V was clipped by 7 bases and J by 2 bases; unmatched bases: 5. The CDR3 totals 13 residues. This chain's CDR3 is CASLRGGAYEQYF. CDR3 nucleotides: TGTGCCAGCCTTCGGGGGGGGGCCTACGAGCAGTACTTC.

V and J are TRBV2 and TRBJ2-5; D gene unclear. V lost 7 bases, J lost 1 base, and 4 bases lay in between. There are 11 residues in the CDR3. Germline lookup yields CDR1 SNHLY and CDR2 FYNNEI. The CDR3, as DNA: TGTGCCAGCACCATCCAAGAGACCCAGTACTTC. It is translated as CASTIQETQYF. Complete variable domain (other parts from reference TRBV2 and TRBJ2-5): EPEVTQTPSHQVTQMGQEVILRCVPISNHLYFYWYRQILGQKVEFLVSFYNNEISEKSEIFDDQFSVERPDGSNFTLKIRSTKLEDSAMYFCASTIQETQYFGPGTRLLVL.

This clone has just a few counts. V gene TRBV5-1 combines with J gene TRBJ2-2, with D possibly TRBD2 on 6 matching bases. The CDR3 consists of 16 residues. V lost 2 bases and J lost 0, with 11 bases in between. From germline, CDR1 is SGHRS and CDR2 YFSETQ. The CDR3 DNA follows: TGCGCCAGCAGCTTTCCAGCGGGCGCGAACACCGGGGAGCTGTTTTTT. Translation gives CASSFPAGANTGELFF.